This TCR beta chain derives from a study of HIV-infected children after antiretroviral therapy interruption. This clonotype was observed a few times. This CDR3 has 15 amino acids. Unmatched junction bases numbered 9, after V lost 5 bases and J lost 3 bases. Germline V gene sequence: CDR1 ENHRY, CDR2 SYGVKD. The TCR library was built from RNA with a 3' RACE protocol and unique molecular identifiers. TCRdb ran MiXCR on the 3' RACE reads and lists one entry per CDR3 protein. The sample shows about 89,000 distinct CDR3 sequences, about 6.3% of them seen only once. As for treatment: PENTA 11 planned treatment interruption arm or continuous ART arm.

The input for sequencing was CD45RA+ CD4+ T cells from PBMCs, pooled from several time points, taken from a donor given antiretroviral therapy, either interrupted or continuous. Subset specified: naive CD4+ CD45RA+ CD45RO- T cells. The chain carries TRBV10-3 and TRBJ1-1, with 7 bases aligning to TRBD1. The sequence was obtained from a pool of human donors with HIV. CDR3 sequence: CAISNRQGGDTEAFF. CDR3 DNA: TGTGCCATCAGTAACCGACAGGGCGGGGACACTGAAGCTTTCTTT.